These T cell receptor beta chains were read from a single sample in a study of blood T cell repertoires in COVID-19. The protocol was immunoSEQ multiplex PCR, while the TCRdb copy is restricted to in-frame clones and leaves out a portion. Of a few hundred thousand clones in the sample, approximately 82% were seen once. The sample comprised peripheral blood. All receptors derive from a man aged 40-50 years who had recovered from COVID-19. Both conserved end residues are part of each CDR3. A D gene is named only where the DNA matches it firmly. A row's size may be missing; if present it is once, few, many or a size class.

V,size,J,D,DNA,CDR3
TRBV7-6,NA,TRBJ1-1,NA,TGTGCCAGCAGTCACATTTCGAGGGCCATGAACACTGAAGCTTTCTTT,CASSHISRAMNTEAFF
TRBV7-9,NA,TRBJ1-3,NA,TGTGCCAGCAGCGTCCACAGGAAGGGGGACTCTGGAAACACCATATATTTT,CASSVHRKGDSGNTIYF
TRBV24-1,NA,TRBJ1-1,TRBD1,TGTGCCACCAGAGGGACAGGGGGGGGTGAAGCTTTCTTT,CATRGTGGGEAFF
TRBV5-1,NA,TRBJ1-3,NA,TGCGCCAGCAGCTTGGCCCCCACTCCTGGAAACACCATATATTTT,CASSLAPTPGNTIYF
TRBV4-3,NA,TRBJ1-4,TRBD1,TGCGCCAGCAGCCATGACAGGGGGCGTGAAAAACTGTTTTTT,CASSHDRGREKLFF
TRBV9,NA,TRBJ2-1,TRBD2,TGTGCCAGCAGCGTAGGGGGGAGGGAGTTCCATGAGCAGTTCTTC,CASSVGGREFHEQFF
TRBV2,once,TRBJ2-1,TRBD2,TGTGCCAGCAGCCGGACTAGCGGGGGTAACAATGAGCAGTTCTTC,CASSRTSGGNNEQFF
TRBV7-8,NA,TRBJ2-7,NA,TGTGCCAGCAGCTTTGGAGGGGCTGGCGAGCAGTACTTC,CASSFGGAGEQYF
TRBV30,NA,TRBJ2-5,NA,TGTGCCTGGGACAGGCACCAAGAGACCCAGTACTTC,CAWDRHQETQYF
TRBV24-1,NA,TRBJ2-5,TRBD2,TGTGCCACCAAAGCGGGGGACCAAGAGACCCAGTACTTC,CATKAGDQETQYF
TRBV6-2/TRBV6-3,NA,TRBJ1-5,NA,TGTGCCAGCAGCCTTTCGACAGTCTTGGGGCAGCCCCAGCATTTT,CASSLSTVLGQPQHF
TRBV6-5,once,TRBJ1-1,TRBD1,TGTGCCAGCACACTCGGACAGGCGGGCACTGAAGCTTTCTTT,CASTLGQAGTEAFF
TRBV19,NA,TRBJ2-5,TRBD1,TGTGCCAGTAGTGTAGACAGGGGATCCGGGACCCAGTACTTC,CASSVDRGSGTQYF
TRBV11-3,NA,TRBJ2-7,NA,TGTGCCAGCAGCTTAGTGGGGATAAGGTGGCGGGGTTACGAGCAGTACTTC,CASSLVGIRWRGYEQYF
TRBV6-1,NA,TRBJ2-3,NA,TGTGCCAGCAGTGAAAGAGATAGTGGAGATACGCAGTATTTT,CASSERDSGDTQYF
TRBV9,NA,TRBJ1-1,TRBD1,TGTGCCAGCAGCGCTTTACAGGGGTCTGAAGCTTTCTTT,CASSALQGSEAFF
TRBV2,NA,TRBJ2-7,TRBD1,TGTGCCAGCGGAACGGGACAGGGTCCCTACGAGCAGTACTTC,CASGTGQGPYEQYF
TRBV12-3/TRBV12-4,few,TRBJ1-6,NA,TGTGCCAGCAGTCCGCAGGGCGTTTCGCCCCTCCACTTT,CASSPQGVSPLHF
TRBV19,few,TRBJ2-5,TRBD2,TGTGCCACTCGAGCGGGGGGGCGAGAGACCCAGTACTTC,CATRAGGRETQYF
TRBV7-2,few,TRBJ2-7,NA,TGTGCCAGCAGCCCCTTCTCCTACGAGCAGTACTTC,CASSPFSYEQYF
TRBV18,NA,TRBJ2-7,TRBD1,TGTGCCAGCTCAACCCGACAGGGCTCCTACGAGCAGTACTTC,CASSTRQGSYEQYF
TRBV7-9,NA,TRBJ2-3,TRBD2,TGTGCCAGCAGCTCCAACAACGGTCTAGCGGGGTGGGATACGCAGTATTTT,CASSSNNGLAGWDTQYF
TRBV4-3,NA,TRBJ1-3,NA,TGCGCCAGCAGCCAAGAATCGCCGGGTTCCGGAAACACCATATATTTT,CASSQESPGSGNTIYF
TRBV29-1,NA,TRBJ2-7,NA,TGCAGCGTTGGGCTGCGGGCCACCGGTTACCACGAGCAGTACTTC,CSVGLRATGYHEQYF
TRBV6-1,NA,TRBJ2-5,NA,TGTGCCAGCAGTGAAGATTTCGGAGAGACCCAGTACTTC,CASSEDFGETQYF
TRBV6-5,once,TRBJ2-3,NA,TGTGCCAGCAGTTACTCTTGGGGGGGCGGTACGCAGTATTTT,CASSYSWGGGTQYF
TRBV11-2,NA,TRBJ2-1,TRBD1,TGTGCCAGCAGCTTGATCCCGGGACAGACTTACAACAATGAGCAGTTCTTC,CASSLIPGQTYNNEQFF
TRBV19,NA,TRBJ2-1,NA,TGTGCCAGGGGTTCTTCGGCGGCCTACAATGAGCAGTTCTTC,CARGSSAAYNEQFF
TRBV19,NA,TRBJ1-5,TRBD1,TGTGCCAGTAGTCAGTCCCGGGACAGTTATCAGCCCCAGCATTTT,CASSQSRDSYQPQHF
TRBV5-1,once,TRBJ1-2,NA,TGCGCCAGCAGCTTGGAGGCGGCGGTTAACTATGGCTACACCTTC,CASSLEAAVNYGYTF
TRBV2,NA,TRBJ2-4,NA,TGTGCCAGCGCACGGGACACCGAAAACATTCAGTACTTC,CASARDTENIQYF
TRBV2,NA,TRBJ2-5,TRBD2,TGTGCCAGCAGTGCGGGACTACAAGAGACCCAGTACTTC,CASSAGLQETQYF
TRBV7-2,NA,TRBJ1-1,TRBD1,TGTGCCAGCAGCTTAAGGTGGGGGACAGATTTGACTGAAGCTTTCTTT,CASSLRWGTDLTEAFF
TRBV30,NA,TRBJ2-7,TRBD1,TGTGCTTCGGACAGGGGGGTGTACGAGCAGTACTTC,CASDRGVYEQYF
TRBV4-3,once,TRBJ2-7,NA,TGCGCCAGCAGCCAAGAAATGGCGGGAAATGTGTACGAGCAGTACTTC,CASSQEMAGNVYEQYF
TRBV7-9,once,TRBJ1-4,NA,TGTGCCAGCAGCTCGAGTACAGGGTGGGCTAATGAAAAACTGTTTTTT,CASSSSTGWANEKLFF
TRBV10-1,NA,TRBJ1-1,NA,TGCGCCAGCAGCGACAGTATCCACACTGAAGCTTTCTTT,CASSDSIHTEAFF
TRBV6-5,NA,TRBJ2-6,NA,TGTGCCAGCAGTTACTCGACTCCCGCCGGGGCCAACGTCCTGACTTTC,CASSYSTPAGANVLTF
TRBV4-3,NA,TRBJ1-2,TRBD1,TGCGCCAGCAGCCCGGACAGGGGGCTGAAGGGCTACACCTTC,CASSPDRGLKGYTF
TRBV7-2,few,TRBJ2-1,NA,TGTGCCAGCAGCTTGTTCGCTGCGGGTGAGCAGTTCTTC,CASSLFAAGEQFF
TRBV10-3,NA,TRBJ2-3,TRBD2,TGTGCCATCAGCCCGGGGACTAGCGGAGACACAGATACGCAGTATTTT,CAISPGTSGDTDTQYF
TRBV10-3,NA,TRBJ2-5,NA,TGTGCCATCAGTGCTGCGGGGACGGGAGAGACCCAGTACTTC,CAISAAGTGETQYF
TRBV27,many,TRBJ2-1,NA,TGTGCCAGCAGTCCAAGCCCAGCGGTTGAGCAGTTCTTC,CASSPSPAVEQFF
TRBV11-3,NA,TRBJ2-7,NA,TGTGCCAGCAGCTTAGATGCGGGTTACGAGCAGTACTTC,CASSLDAGYEQYF
TRBV11-2,NA,TRBJ1-6,TRBD1,TGTGCCAGCAGCCGAATCGCAGGAGGGGGCCATAATTCACCCCTCCACTTT,CASSRIAGGGHNSPLHF
TRBV10-1,NA,TRBJ1-3,NA,TGCGCCAGCAGTGGAACAGCTTCTGGAAACACCATATATTTT,CASSGTASGNTIYF
TRBV6-6,NA,TRBJ2-5,NA,TGTGCCAGCAGTTACTCGGACAGCCAAGAGACCCAGTACTTC,CASSYSDSQETQYF
TRBV19,NA,TRBJ2-6,NA,TGTGCCAGCACAGACGGGAGCTCTGGGGCCAACGTCCTGACTTTC,CASTDGSSGANVLTF
TRBV27,NA,TRBJ1-2,NA,TGTGCCAGCAGTCCCCGACAGGTCCCCGGGGGCTACACCTTC,CASSPRQVPGGYTF
TRBV7-8,NA,TRBJ2-3,TRBD2,TGTGCCAGCAGCTTAGCGCTCCCGGGACTAGCGGGGGCACGTAGCACAGATACGCAGTATTTT,CASSLALPGLAGARSTDTQYF
TRBV5-4,few,TRBJ1-2,TRBD1,TGTGCCAGCAGCTTGGGGACAGGGGATGATCATGGCTACACCTTC,CASSLGTGDDHGYTF
TRBV5-1,NA,TRBJ2-1,TRBD2,TGCGCCAGCAGCGCAGCGGGGGACTACAATGAGCAGTTCTTC,CASSAAGDYNEQFF
TRBV7-9,few,TRBJ2-1,NA,TGTGCCAGCAGCTTGGAGCTCCCACAGGGTGAGCAGTTCTTC,CASSLELPQGEQFF
TRBV5-4,NA,TRBJ1-1,TRBD1,TGTGCCAGCAGCAAAAAGACAGGGGGCAACACTGAAGCTTTCTTT,CASSKKTGGNTEAFF